The rows below give T cell receptor beta chains drawn from one sample of a study of blood T cell repertoires in COVID-19. Libraries were prepared by immunoSEQ multiplex PCR; TCRdb keeps only in-frame clonotypes and omits some of them. Among 350,000 or so clones listed, 87% were seen once. Material for sequencing was PBMCs or T cells enriched from blood (not recorded which). All receptors derive from a woman in her thirties who had recovered from COVID-19. The CDR3 runs from the conserved cysteine through the conserved F or W. The D gene is left open where the match is weak. Not every row has a clone size; where given, it reads once, few, many or a size class.

TRBJ1-6	TRBV7-9	NA	NA	CASSFYRAPGGNSPLHF	TGTGCCAGCAGCTTCTACCGGGCGCCCGGGGGTAATTCACCCCTCCACTTT
TRBJ2-3	TRBV6-5	TRBD2	NA	CASSGSGGAGDTQYF	TGTGCCAGCAGCGGTAGCGGGGGGGCCGGAGATACGCAGTATTTT
TRBJ1-2	TRBV28	TRBD1	few	CASSFGIGQGRDYTF	TGTGCCAGCAGTTTTGGCATAGGACAGGGCCGTGACTACACCTTC
TRBJ2-2	TRBV10-1	NA	NA	CASSEQTLGRELFF	TGCGCCAGCAGTGAGCAGACCCTAGGTCGGGAGCTGTTTTTT
TRBJ2-6	TRBV5-5	TRBD1	NA	CASSFDRGHGANVLTF	TGTGCCAGCAGCTTTGACAGGGGGCATGGGGCCAACGTCCTGACTTTC
TRBJ2-7	TRBV30	TRBD2	NA	CAWRTSGGAYEQYF	TGTGCCTGGAGGACTAGCGGGGGGGCCTACGAGCAGTACTTC
TRBJ2-5	TRBV4-1	TRBD2	NA	CASSQGEAGRTYQETQYF	TGCGCCAGCAGCCAAGGGGAAGCGGGACGGACGTACCAAGAGACCCAGTACTTC
TRBJ2-5	TRBV19	NA	NA	CASSIYGGRETQYF	TGTGCCAGTAGTATATACGGGGGAAGAGAGACCCAGTACTTC
TRBJ2-7	TRBV6-5	NA	NA	CASSGTLYEQYF	TGTGCCTCCTCCGGGACACTTTACGAGCAGTACTTC
TRBJ1-5	TRBV7-2	NA	NA	CASSPADGPNQPQHF	TGTGCCAGCAGCCCAGCGGACGGCCCCAATCAGCCCCAGCATTTT
TRBJ1-1	TRBV2	TRBD1	NA	CASTTTGLNTEAFF	TGTGCCAGCACTACGACAGGGTTGAACACTGAAGCTTTCTTT
TRBJ2-2	TRBV19	TRBD2	once	CATAQPGTSFDTGELFF	TGTGCCACCGCCCAACCCGGGACTAGCTTTGACACCGGGGAGCTGTTTTTT
TRBJ2-7	TRBV6-1	TRBD2	few	CASSDALAGGFYEQYF	TGTGCCAGCAGTGATGCGTTAGCGGGGGGCTTCTACGAGCAGTACTTC
TRBJ1-4	TRBV15	NA	NA	CATSRDANEKLFF	TGTGCCACCAGCAGAGATGCGAATGAAAAACTGTTTTTT
TRBJ1-4	TRBV5-5	TRBD1	NA	CASSLALTGGNEKLFF	TGTGCCAGCAGCTTGGCCTTGACAGGGGGTAATGAAAAACTGTTTTTT
TRBJ1-4	TRBV18	NA	NA	CASSPGGTSGEKLFF	TGTGCCAGCTCACCGGGGGGTACATCCGGCGAAAAACTGTTTTTT
TRBJ2-7	TRBV7-2	TRBD1	once	CASSSGGTGGKYEQYF	TGTGCCAGCAGCTCCGGCGGGACAGGGGGCAAATACGAGCAGTACTTC
TRBJ2-2	TRBV6-5	TRBD1	NA	CASSSGTGSTGELFF	TGTGCCAGCAGTTCCGGGACAGGGAGCACCGGGGAGCTGTTTTTT
TRBJ2-1	TRBV5-5	TRBD2	NA	CASSLSRGGSSYNEQFF	TGTGCCAGCAGCTTGTCGCGGGGGGGCAGCTCCTACAATGAGCAGTTCTTC
TRBJ2-1	TRBV4-1	TRBD2	NA	CASSQDARGGSNEQFF	TGCGCCAGCAGCCAAGACGCACGCGGGGGGAGCAATGAGCAGTTCTTC
TRBJ1-5	TRBV2	NA	NA	CASGTRQLSNQPQHF	TGTGCCAGCGGCACCCGACAGCTTAGCAATCAGCCCCAGCATTTT
TRBJ1-6	TRBV9	NA	NA	CASSERLQYNSPLHF	TGTGCCAGCAGCGAAAGGTTACAGTATAATTCACCCCTCCACTTT
TRBJ1-6	TRBV9	TRBD1	NA	CASSVGQGTSPLHF	TGTGCCAGCAGCGTAGGACAGGGCACTTCACCCCTCCACTTT
TRBJ2-5	TRBV5-6	NA	NA	CASSLFAGQETQYF	TGTGCCAGCAGCCTCTTTGCGGGGCAAGAGACCCAGTACTTC
TRBJ2-2	TRBV5-6	NA	NA	CASSLGQVHTGELFF	TGTGCCAGCAGCTTGGGACAAGTCCACACCGGGGAGCTGTTTTTT
TRBJ2-5	TRBV30	TRBD2	NA	CAWSMGPVGGAQETQYF	TGTGCCTGGAGCATGGGACCCGTCGGGGGGGCGCAAGAGACCCAGTACTTC
TRBJ1-1	TRBV5-4	TRBD1	NA	CASSFGTGGYTEAFF	TGTGCCAGCAGCTTCGGGACAGGGGGGTACACTGAAGCTTTCTTT